The 11 T cell receptor beta chains reported below all come from one sample, sequenced in a study of T cells in Graves' hyperthyroidism and ophthalmopathy. Authors of the study amplified TCR beta CDR3 regions from RNA transcripts. First-round RT-PCR of the TCR CDR3 relied on the HTBI primer set. TCRdb independently ran MiXCR on the multiplex PCR reads; one entry per CDR3 protein. The sample carries about 350,000 distinct CDR3 sequences, roughly 20% recorded once. Material: blood. The receptors stem from a woman in her thirties or forties with Graves' ophthalmopathy.

This clonotype showed up just once. V gene TRBV9 combines with J gene TRBJ2-7; 10 bases align to TRBD2. Germline CDR1 and CDR2: SGDLS and YYNGEE. The junction had 7 bases not matched to a gene; V was cut back by 3 bases and J by 4 bases. This CDR3 has 15 amino acids. CDR3 loop: CASSEGTSAPYEQYF. CDR3 bases: TGTGCCAGCAGCGAAGGGACTAGCGCGCCATACGAGCAGTACTTC.

The chain is built from TRBV6-2 or TRBV6-3 and TRBJ2-5; 8 nucleotides agree with TRBD2. V lost 0 bases and J lost 3; bases outside the gene matches: 9. CDR3 length equals 17 residues. Germline values: CDR1 MNHEY, CDR2 SVGEGT. CDR3 amino acids: CASSYSLRTSGEETQYF. The DNA for the CDR3 is TGTGCCAGCAGTTACTCCCTCCGTACTAGCGGAGAAGAGACCCAGTACTTC.

This clonotype occurred many times. The CDR3 protein is CAWSVGRGKGELFF. The CDR3 DNA is TGTGCCTGGAGTGTAGGCAGGGGGAAGGGGGAGCTGTTTTTT. The rearrangement links TRBV30 to TRBJ2-2; 7 bases align to TRBD1. Per the germline V gene, CDR1 is GTSNPN and CDR2 is SVGIG (reference sequence). The CDR3 sequence is 14 residues long. J lost 8 bases, V lost 0 bases, and 6 bases had no gene match.

At least ten counts were recorded for this clonotype. The chain is built from TRBV6-1 and TRBJ2-2, with D hard to call. V lost 4 bases to trimming and J lost 1 base, with 7 bases between them. The CDR3 runs to 14 residues. The germline gives CDR1 MNHNS, CDR2 SASEGT. The CDR3: CASSASGNTGELFF. In nucleotides, the CDR3 is TGTGCCAGCAGTGCCTCGGGGAACACCGGGGAGCTGTTTTTT.

This clonotype has at least ten counts. The chain uses TRBV11-1 and TRBJ2-2; 8 positions agree with TRBD2. CDR1 is SGHAT, CDR2 FQDESV, per germline (reference sequence). V trimming: 5 bases; J trimming: 1 base; junction bases outside the gene matches: 6. This CDR3 is built from 16 residues. CDR3 protein: CASSAQLAENTGELFF. The CDR3 nucleotides are TGTGCCAGCAGCGCCCAACTAGCGGAGAACACCGGGGAGCTGTTTTTT.

This clonotype was detected ten times or more. The chain employs TRBV6-2 or TRBV6-3 and TRBJ2-7; 9 bases are shared with TRBD2. In germline, CDR1 is MNHEY, CDR2 SVGEGT. The CDR3 sequence is 15 residues long. J gave up 0 bases and V 0 bases, and 0 bases lay outside the gene matches. CDR3 loop: CASSYSAGGSYEQYF. Written as DNA, the CDR3 is TGTGCCAGCAGTTACTCAGCGGGAGGCTCCTACGAGCAGTACTTC.

In this sample, this clonotype turned up many times. The chain joins TRBV6-2 or TRBV6-3 to TRBJ1-5; the match to TRBD1 covers 9 bases. J gave up 2 bases and V 0 bases, and 5 bases lay outside the gene matches. CDR1 MNHEY and CDR2 SVGEGT come from the germline V gene. The CDR3 has 17 amino acids. CDR3 bases: TGTGCCAGCAGTTACTCTGAGGACAGGGGCGGCAATCAGCCCCAGCATTTT. Amino acids: CASSYSEDRGGNQPQHF.

This clonotype was seen repeatedly, ten times or more. The V call is TRBV29-1, the J call TRBJ2-5, with D perhaps being TRBD1 or TRBD2 (5 bases each). There are 14 residues in the CDR3. V was trimmed by 3 bases and J by 7 bases, leaving 18 bases between them. Germline V gene data show CDR1 as SQVTM and CDR2 as ANQGSEA. CDR3 region: CSVEGFGTSGTQYF. CDR3 coding DNA: TGCAGCGTTGAGGGTTTTGGGACCTCGGGGACCCAGTACTTC.

This clonotype was seen repeatedly, ten times or more. The chain links TRBV11-2 to TRBJ1-2, with 7 bases fitting TRBD1. With 2 bases clipped from V and 3 bases from J, the junction kept 6 bases outside the gene matches. There are 15 residues in the CDR3. Germline lookup yields CDR1 SGHAT and CDR2 FQNNGV. The DNA for the CDR3 is TGTGCCAGCAGCTTAAGTCCCAGGGGGTACTATGGCTACACCTTC. The encoded protein is CASSLSPRGYYGYTF.

This clonotype was recorded many times. V usage is TRBV2 and J usage is TRBJ1-1, with 7 bases lining up with TRBD1. Germline V gene data show CDR1 as SNHLY and CDR2 as FYNNEI. Trimming took 4 bases from V and 1 from J; bases not matched to a gene: 6. CDR3 length: 15 amino acids. This CDR3 reads CASSGRTGSNTEAFF. As DNA, the CDR3 is TGTGCCAGCAGTGGAAGGACAGGCTCGAACACTGAAGCTTTCTTT.

This clonotype was recorded at least ten times. The chain carries TRBV20-1 and TRBJ2-5; 10 nucleotides line up with TRBD1. The V segment lost 7 bases and the J segment 1 base; nucleotides outside the gene matches: 6. Germline-derived CDR1 and CDR2 are DFQATT and SNEGSKA (reference sequence). This CDR3 has 14 residues. CDR3 sequence: CSVGTGVAQETQYF. The CDR3 DNA follows: TGCAGTGTCGGGACAGGGGTGGCCCAAGAGACCCAGTACTTC.